This TCR beta chain comes out of a study of shared clonotypes between healthy human individuals. CDR3 length: 14 residues. The germline V gene has CDR1 ENHRY and CDR2 SYGVKD. V dropped 3 bases and J dropped 0 bases, with 7 bases sitting between them. Repertoires were generated with immunoSEQ multiplex PCR, while TCRdb's copy carries only in-frame clones and drops some. The sample has 2.3 million or so clones, over 90% seen once. In this sample, this clone turned up once. Other DNA variants within this sample encode the same CDR3. This clonotype originated in a man aged 18 to 29 in good health. Some clones in this sample may be carry-over from other donors' samples. The genes are TRBV10-3 and TRBJ2-3; D gene uncertain. Sequenced: naive CD4+ T cells from PBMCs. Regarding subset: CD45RA+ positively selected. The CDR3 sequence: CAISEGGSTDTQYF. The CDR3 DNA is TGTGCCATCAGTGAAGGCGGTAGCACAGATACGCAGTATTTT.